The 2 T cell receptor beta chains reported below all come from one sample, sequenced in a study of early T cells in non-severe SARS-CoV-2 infection. Via MiXCR, TCRdb re-called the 5' RACE reads, giving one row per CDR3 protein. This sample has roughly 93,000 distinct CDR3 sequences, with roughly 15% found just once. The sample was whole blood. These receptors were collected from an adult who was a healthcare worker with PCR-confirmed SARS-CoV-2 infection or an uninfected control (not recorded which).

This rearrangement joins TRBV7-9 to TRBJ1-1; maybe TRBD1 (5 bases). The ends were cut back, 0 bases at V and 3 bases at J, with 8 bases in the middle. Germline values: CDR1 SEHNR, CDR2 FQNEAQ (reference sequence). CDR3 length equals 14 residues. CDR3 sequence reads: CASSLAPGDTEAFF. CDR3 DNA sequence: TGTGCCAGCAGCTTAGCACCGGGGGACACTGAAGCTTTCTTT.

The chain recombines TRBV11-2 with TRBJ2-3, with TRBD2 matching over 8 bases. Unmatched junction bases numbered 11, after V lost 5 bases and J lost 1 base. Germline V lookup: CDR1 SGHAT, CDR2 FQNNGV. The CDR3 contains 17 residues. In DNA, the CDR3 is TGTGCCAGCAGCACTCCGGGGGGGCGGCGACGCACAGATACGCAGTATTTT. It specifies CASSTPGGRRRTDTQYF. The whole variable domain, remainder taken from reference TRBV11-2 and TRBJ2-3, is EAGVAQSPRYKIIEKRQSVAFWCNPISGHATLYWYQQILGQGPKLLIQFQNNGVVDDSQLPKDRFSAERLKGVDSTLKIQPAKLEDSAVYLCASSTPGGRRRTDTQYFGPGTRLTVL.